This T cell receptor beta chain stems from a study of T cell changes during pregnancy in multiple sclerosis. Using immunoSEQ multiplex PCR, the repertoire was profiled, and TCRdb retains in-frame clones only, with some absent. The sample holds roughly 63,000 clones; 80% to 95% are singletons and the top ten take less than 2.5%. The V gene's germline CDR1 is SQVTM and CDR2 ANQGSEA. V dropped 3 bases and J dropped 6 bases, with 13 bases sitting between them. This CDR3 region has 13 residues. This clonotype was obtained from a female donor in good health, enrolled as a control in a pregnancy study. The V call is TRBV29-1, the J call TRBJ2-3, with D perhaps TRBD2 (5 bases). Sample: peripheral blood, taken in the second trimester of pregnancy. The CDR3 loop is CSVDGGWRDTQYF. CDR3 nucleotide sequence: TGCAGCGTTGATGGCGGGTGGAGGGATACGCAGTATTTT.